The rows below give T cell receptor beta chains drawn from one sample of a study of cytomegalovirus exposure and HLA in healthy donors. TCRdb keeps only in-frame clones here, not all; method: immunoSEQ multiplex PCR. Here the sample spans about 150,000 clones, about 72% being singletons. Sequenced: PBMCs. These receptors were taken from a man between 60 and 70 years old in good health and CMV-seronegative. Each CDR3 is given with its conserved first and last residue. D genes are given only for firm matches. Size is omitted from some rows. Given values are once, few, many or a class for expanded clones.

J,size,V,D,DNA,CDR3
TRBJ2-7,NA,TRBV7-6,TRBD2,TGTGCCAGTTCCGGGACTAGCGGTACCTACGAGCAGTACTTC,CASSGTSGTYEQYF
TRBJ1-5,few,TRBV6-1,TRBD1,TGTGCCAGCAGTGGGGACAGGGTACAGCCCCAGCATTTT,CASSGDRVQPQHF
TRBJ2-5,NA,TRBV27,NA,TGTGCCAGCAGTTTTGGCGGGACCCAAGAGACCCAGTACTTC,CASSFGGTQETQYF
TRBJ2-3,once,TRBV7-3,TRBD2,TGTGCCAGCAGCCCGGGGAGGGGTAATACGCAGTATTTT,CASSPGRGNTQYF
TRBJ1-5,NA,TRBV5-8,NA,TGTGCCAGCAGCTTGGACACGGTAGGGGCCCAGCATTTT,CASSLDTVGAQHF
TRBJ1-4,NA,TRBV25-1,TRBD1,TGTGCCAGCAGTGATAACCGGGACAGGAATGAAAAACTGTTTTTT,CASSDNRDRNEKLFF
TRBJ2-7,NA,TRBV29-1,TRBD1,TGCAGCGTAAGACAGGGGGGTTCCTACGAGCAGTACTTC,CSVRQGGSYEQYF
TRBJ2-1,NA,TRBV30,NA,TGTGCCTGGAGCCCAGGCAATGAGCAGTTCTTC,CAWSPGNEQFF
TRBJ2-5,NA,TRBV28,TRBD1,TGTGCCAGCAGGGAGACAGGGCGTGGGGAGACCCAGTACTTC,CASRETGRGETQYF
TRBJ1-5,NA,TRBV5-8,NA,TGTGCCAGCAGCCCAGAGCGGGGGGCTGGCAATCAGCCCCAGCATTTT,CASSPERGAGNQPQHF
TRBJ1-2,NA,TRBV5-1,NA,TGCGCCAGCAGCAACGGACAGCCCGTGGGCTATGGCTACACCTTC,CASSNGQPVGYGYTF
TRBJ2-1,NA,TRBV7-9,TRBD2,TGTGCCAGCAGCTTAGGGACTAGCGGCATAAACAATGAGCAGTTCTTC,CASSLGTSGINNEQFF
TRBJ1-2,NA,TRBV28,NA,TGTGCCAGCAGTCTGTCAGGGCACTATGGCTACACCTTC,CASSLSGHYGYTF
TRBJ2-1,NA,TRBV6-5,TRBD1,TGTGCCAGCAGTTACTCCCGACAGGGATTAAATGAGCAGTTCTTC,CASSYSRQGLNEQFF
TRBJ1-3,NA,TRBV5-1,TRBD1,TGCGCCAGCCGTGGAACACCGGACAGGTCGAGCTCTGGAAACACCATATATTTT,CASRGTPDRSSSGNTIYF
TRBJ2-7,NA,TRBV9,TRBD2,TGTGCCAGCAGCCTCGGGACTAGCGGCCCCATCCACGAGCAGTACTTC,CASSLGTSGPIHEQYF
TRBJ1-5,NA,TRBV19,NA,TGTGCCAGCGACGACAATTTCATTCAGCCCCAGCATTTT,CASDDNFIQPQHF
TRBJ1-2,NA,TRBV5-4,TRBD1,TGTGCCAGCAGCTTGGCCTTGATCCGACAGGGAAGCGCCTATGGCTACACCTTC,CASSLALIRQGSAYGYTF
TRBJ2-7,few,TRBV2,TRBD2,TGTGCCAGCAGTGCCCCTAGCGGGAGCCCCTCCTACGAGCAGTACTTC,CASSAPSGSPSYEQYF
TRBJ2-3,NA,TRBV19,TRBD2,TGTGCCAGTAGTAGTCGGGAGGCGGGCACAGATACGCAGTATTTT,CASSSREAGTDTQYF
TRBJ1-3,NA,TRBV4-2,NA,TGTGCCAGCAGCCAAGAAGGAGGGCAGCTCTCTGGAAACACCATATATTTT,CASSQEGGQLSGNTIYF
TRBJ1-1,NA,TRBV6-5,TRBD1,TGTGCCAGCAGTTACGACAGGGGAGAGACTGAAGCTTTCTTT,CASSYDRGETEAFF
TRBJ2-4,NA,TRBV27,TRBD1,TGTGCCAGCAGTACGTTCCCAGGGGGTGCGACCAAAAACATTCAGTACTTC,CASSTFPGGATKNIQYF
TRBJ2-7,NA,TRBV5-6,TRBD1,TGTGCCAGCAGCTTGGCCAGGGACAGGGGGTTCCACGAGCAGTACTTC,CASSLARDRGFHEQYF
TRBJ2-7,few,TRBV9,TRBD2,TGTGCCAGCAGCCCCCGAGCGGGGACCTACGAGCAGTACTTC,CASSPRAGTYEQYF
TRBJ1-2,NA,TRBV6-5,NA,TGTGCCAGCAGCTACGACAGCCAGTATGGCTACACCTTC,CASSYDSQYGYTF
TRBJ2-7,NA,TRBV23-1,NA,TGCGCCAGCAGTCAATTCCGACAGTGTGCCTACGAGCAGTACTTC,CASSQFRQCAYEQYF
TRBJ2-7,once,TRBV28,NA,TGTGCCAGCAGTCCACCCTACTACGAGCAGTACTTC,CASSPPYYEQYF
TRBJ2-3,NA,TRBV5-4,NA,TGTGCCAGCAGCGGAGTGGGAGATACGCAGTATTTT,CASSGVGDTQYF
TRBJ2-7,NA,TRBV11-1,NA,TGTGCCAGCAGCTACGACAGTGGCCACTACGAGCAGTACTTC,CASSYDSGHYEQYF
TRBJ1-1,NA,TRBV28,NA,TGTGCCGGCTCCTCGAACACTGAAGCTTTCTTT,CAGSSNTEAFF
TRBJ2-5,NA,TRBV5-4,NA,TGTGCCAGCCAAAAAACGGGGATGGAGACCCAGTACTTC,CASQKTGMETQYF